The 30 T cell receptor beta chains presented below share a single source sample, sequenced in a study of blood T cell repertoires in COVID-19. Generated by immunoSEQ multiplex PCR, the TCRdb table keeps only in-frame clones and is missing some. Among roughly 200,000 clones, 89% were seen once, and the ten largest hold approximately 6.7%. The sample consisted of peripheral blood. Receptor source: a man aged 35-49 years with acute or convalescent COVID-19.

This chain links TRBV5-1 with TRBJ2-7; TRBD1 agrees at 9 bases. The CDR3 runs to 18 residues. Germline V CDR1 and CDR2: SGHRS, YFSETQ. After removal of 1 base from V and 0 bases from J, the junction contained 11 bases not matched to a gene. CDR3 bases: TGCGCCAGCAGCTTGAGAACGACCCCGGGACAGGGCTCCTACGAGCAGTACTTC. As protein: CASSLRTTPGQGSYEQYF.

This clone was found once. The rearrangement joins TRBV2 to TRBJ1-5; 12 bases agree with TRBD1. The germline gives CDR1 SNHLY, CDR2 FYNNEI. There are 17 residues in the CDR3. V trimming: 3 bases; J trimming: 6 bases; junction bases outside the gene matches: 9. CDR3 loop: CASSDIGGTGGLQPQHF. The CDR3 DNA reads as TGTGCCAGCAGTGACATAGGGGGGACAGGGGGCCTTCAGCCCCAGCATTTT.

The rearrangement joins TRBV5-1 to TRBJ2-3, with 7 bases matching TRBD1. The V gene end was trimmed by 6 bases and the J gene end by 2 bases; junction bases not matched to a gene: 6. The CDR3 has 14 amino acids. CDR1 is SGHRS, CDR2 YFSETQ, per germline. CDR3 coding DNA: TGCGCCAGCACACCGGGACAGACCACAGATACGCAGTATTTT. Translated, it gives CASTPGQTTDTQYF.

The rearrangement joins TRBV29-1 to TRBJ1-1; 7 bases are shared with TRBD1. The germline CDR1 and CDR2 sequences are SQVTM and ANQGSEA. The J segment lost 11 bases and the V segment lost 3 bases, leaving 9 bases of the junction unmatched. The CDR3 sequence is 12 residues long. DNA of the CDR3: TGCAGCGTTGAGGGACCGGGACAGACTGCTTTCTTT. Amino acid sequence: CSVEGPGQTAFF. Filled out from reference TRBV29-1 and TRBJ1-1, the complete variable domain reads SAVISQKPSRDICQRGTSLTIQCQVDSQVTMMFWYRQQPGQSLTLIATANQGSEATYESGFVIDKFPISRPNLTFSTLTVSNMSPEDSSIYLCSVEGPGQTAFFGQGTRLTVV.

The chain couples TRBV23-1 to TRBJ2-6; D might be TRBD2 (6 bases). TRBV23-1 qualifies as an ORF whose function is uncertain. Deletions cut 3 bases from V and 1 base from J, with 16 bases between. The CDR3 has 18 amino acids. CDR3 sequence: CASSQKNSGKSGANVLTF. The DNA of the CDR3 is TGCGCCAGCAGTCAGAAAAATAGCGGAAAATCTGGGGCCAACGTCCTGACTTTC.

The chain is built from TRBV19 and TRBJ1-3, with 7 bases that match TRBD1. The V segment lost 3 bases and the J segment 1 base; nucleotides outside the gene matches: 3. The CDR3 totals 15 residues. CDR1 is LNHDA, CDR2 SQIVND, per germline (reference sequence). This CDR3 reads CASSIGTESGNTIYF. The CDR3 DNA is TGTGCCAGTAGTATCGGGACAGAGTCTGGAAACACCATATATTTT.

This clone was found a few times. This sequence joins TRBV19 and TRBJ1-5; perhaps TRBD1 as D (6 bases). V shed 6 bases and J shed 7 bases, with 19 bases lying between them. The CDR3 length is 15 residues. Germline V gives CDR1 LNHDA, CDR2 SQIVND (reference sequence). The CDR3 protein is CASRSTGRTWQPQHF. The CDR3 DNA follows: TGTGCCAGTAGGAGTACAGGGCGTACATGGCAGCCCCAGCATTTT.

The table lists this clone with a count of one. The V call is TRBV5-4, the J call TRBJ2-7; the D is unclear. Trimming shortened V by 2 bases and J by 3 bases, and 3 bases separated the two germline ends. This CDR3 is built from 11 residues. The V gene's germline CDR1 is SGHNT and CDR2 YYREEE (reference sequence). The CDR3 region is CASSLYYEQYF. The CDR3 DNA sequence: TGTGCCAGCAGCTTATACTACGAGCAGTACTTC.

V and J are TRBV29-1 and TRBJ2-7; weak D call: TRBD1 (5 bases). V was pared by 4 bases and J by 3 bases, with 10 bases between. The V gene's germline CDR1 is SQVTM and CDR2 ANQGSEA. CDR3 size: 12 residues. The CDR3 is CSVVTALYEQYF. In nucleotides, the CDR3 is TGCAGCGTTGTGACAGCGCTCTACGAGCAGTACTTC.

This clone was counted only a few times. V is TRBV23-1 and J is TRBJ1-6; D is unresolved. TRBV23-1 is an ORF; its function is uncertain. V shed 2 bases and J shed 8 bases, with 7 bases lying between them. The CDR3 length is 13 residues. This CDR3 reads CASSQGEDSPLHF. In DNA, the CDR3 is TGCGCCAGCAGTCAAGGTGAGGATTCACCCCTCCACTTT.

This clone was recorded a few times. This sequence joins TRBV29-1 and TRBJ1-1; 8 positions agree with TRBD1. V lost 8 bases to trimming and J lost 0 bases; unmatched junction nucleotides: 5. Germline CDR1 and CDR2: SQVTM and ANQGSEA. The CDR3 loop spans 13 amino acids. In DNA, the CDR3 is TGCAGCTCAGAGGACAGGGTGAACACTGAAGCTTTCTTT. Translation: CSSEDRVNTEAFF.

In this sample, this clone turned up once. V is TRBV19 and J is TRBJ2-2, with D maybe TRBD1 (5 bases). The germline V gene encodes CDR1 LNHDA and CDR2 SQIVND (reference sequence). The CDR3 covers 17 residues. V dropped 3 bases and J dropped 0 bases, with 14 bases sitting between them. The CDR3 sequence: CASSIQGGTANTGELFF. CDR3 nucleotide sequence: TGTGCCAGTAGTATTCAGGGCGGAACCGCGAACACCGGGGAGCTGTTTTTT.

V gene TRBV7-9 combines with J gene TRBJ1-3; tentatively, D is TRBD1 (6 bases). In germline, CDR1 is SEHNR, CDR2 FQNEAQ (reference sequence). The CDR3 has 16 residues. V was shortened by 8 bases and J by 3 bases, with 20 bases between the two germline ends. This chain's CDR3 is CASGGGGPPRGNTIYF. The CDR3 nucleotides read TGTGCCAGCGGCGGGGGGGGCCCGCCTCGTGGAAACACCATATATTTT. Complete variable domain (other parts from reference TRBV7-9 and TRBJ1-3): DTGVSQNPRHKITKRGQNVTFRCDPISEHNRLYWYRQTLGQGPEFLTYFQNEAQLEKSRLLSDRFSAERPKGSFSTLEIQRTEQGDSAMYLCASGGGGPPRGNTIYFGEGSWLTVV.

V and J are TRBV27 and TRBJ1-4; D unresolved. The CDR3 contains 16 residues. V was shortened by 6 bases and J by 8 bases, with 22 bases between the two germline ends. Germline V gene sequence: CDR1 MNHEY, CDR2 SMNVEV (reference sequence). The DNA for the CDR3 is TGTGCCAGCAGCCGAGCCGGACGAGGGATTGGCGAAAAACTGTTTTTT. Amino acid sequence: CASSRAGRGIGEKLFF.

The chain employs TRBV6-5 and TRBJ1-4; no clear D. Deletions cut 7 bases from V and 7 bases from J, with 13 bases between. This CDR3 spans 13 amino acids. Germline V gene data show CDR1 as MNHEY and CDR2 as SVGAGI. CDR3 loop: CASTPLRSEKLFF. CDR3 coding DNA: TGTGCCAGCACCCCCCTGAGGTCTGAAAAACTGTTTTTT.

This chain uses TRBV7-2 with TRBJ1-1; D uncertain. CDR3 length equals 11 residues. The V and J ends lost 2 bases and 11 bases respectively, with 9 bases between them. Germline V gene lookup returns CDR1 SGHTA and CDR2 FQGNSA. This CDR3 is CASSLRQAAFF. CDR3 bases: TGTGCCAGCAGCTTACGCCAGGCTGCTTTCTTT.

The V call is TRBV7-3, the J call TRBJ2-1; TRBD2 agrees at 11 bases. V lost 5 bases to trimming and J lost 2 bases; unmatched junction nucleotides: 2. The CDR3 totals 15 residues. Germline CDR1 SGHTA, CDR2 FQGTGA. The CDR3 DNA sequence: TGTGCCAGCAGCAGACTAGCGGGGACCTACAATGAGCAGTTCTTC. Its translation: CASSRLAGTYNEQFF.

V usage is TRBV25-1 and J usage is TRBJ1-2, with 7 nucleotides matching TRBD1. Germline CDR1 is MGHDK and CDR2 is SYGVNS. The CDR3 consists of 13 residues. J lost 4 bases, V lost 4 bases, and 3 bases had no gene match. CDR3 loop: CASSGRQGYGYTF. The CDR3, as DNA: TGTGCCAGCAGTGGGAGACAGGGCTATGGCTACACCTTC.

A remark on this clone: Additional DNA sequences in this sample encode the identical CDR3. The chain recombines TRBV18 with TRBJ1-1, with a weak D call TRBD1 (6 bases). Germline V gene data show CDR1 as KGHSH and CDR2 as LQKENI. The germline V and J ends were trimmed by 6 bases and 1 base, with 9 bases remaining between them. This CDR3 has 13 amino acids. CDR3 sequence reads: CASSGQRNTEAFF. The CDR3 nucleotides are TGTGCCAGCTCCGGACAGAGGAACACTGAAGCTTTCTTT.

The chain is built from TRBV5-1 and TRBJ2-7; 10 positions agree with TRBD1. The V gene's germline CDR1 is SGHRS and CDR2 YFSETQ. Unmatched junction bases numbered 6, after V lost 4 bases and J lost 5 bases. The CDR3 extends over 14 amino acids. The CDR3 DNA reads as TGCGCCAGCAGCCACTGGGGACAGGGGAACGAGCAGTACTTC. This codes for CASSHWGQGNEQYF.

V is TRBV18 and J is TRBJ1-3; D gene ambiguous. Germline CDR1 and CDR2: KGHSH and LQKENI. The V end lost 0 bases, the J end lost 0 bases, and 9 bases lay between the germline ends. The CDR3 is 16 amino acids. The CDR3 DNA reads TGTGCCAGCTCACCACCGAGGGCTTCCTCTGGAAACACCATATATTTT. This sequence encodes CASSPPRASSGNTIYF.

The chain uses TRBV27 and TRBJ2-1; 14 nucleotides line up with TRBD2. CDR3 length equals 18 residues. V lost 5 bases and J lost 2; bases outside the gene matches: 8. Germline values: CDR1 MNHEY, CDR2 SMNVEV (reference sequence). In nucleotides, the CDR3 is TGTGCCAGCAGTCTACGGACTAGCGGGGGGCATCCCTACAATGAGCAGTTCTTC. Amino acid sequence: CASSLRTSGGHPYNEQFF.

The chain carries TRBV3-1 (or the pseudogene TRBV3-2) and TRBJ2-1, with TRBD2 matching over 11 bases. The germline V gene has CDR1 LGHDT and CDR2 YNNKEL (reference sequence). This CDR3 contains 17 residues. Trimming removed 4 bases from V and 2 bases from J; junction bases left unmatched: 7. DNA for the CDR3: TGTGCCAGCAGCCTCCCGCAGGGACTAGCGGCCTACAATGAGCAGTTCTTC. Protein: CASSLPQGLAAYNEQFF.

This clone was found many times. The gene calls are TRBV3-1 (or the pseudogene TRBV3-2) and TRBJ1-2; 7 bases align to TRBD1. There are 15 residues in the CDR3. Per the germline V gene, CDR1 is LGHDT and CDR2 is YNNKEL (reference sequence). Germline trimming cut 1 base from V and 3 bases from J; bases unmatched to any gene: 5. CDR3 nucleotides: TGTGCCAGCAGCCAAGCCAGGGGGAGTTACTATGGCTACACCTTC. Translation gives CASSQARGSYYGYTF.

The chain couples TRBV19 to TRBJ2-1; 9 positions agree with TRBD2. Losses at the gene ends were 9 bases for V and 6 bases for J; bases not matched to a gene: 24. Germline V lookup: CDR1 LNHDA, CDR2 SQIVND (reference sequence). CDR3 length: 19 amino acids. The CDR3 sequence is CASAETGASGTSFPNEQFF. CDR3 sequence (DNA): TGTGCCAGCGCGGAGACCGGGGCTTCCGGGACTAGCTTCCCCAATGAGCAGTTCTTC.

This clone was seen a single time. Other nucleotide sequences from this sample produce the same CDR3. The CDR3 DNA reads TGTGCCAGCAGTTTATACAGGGGAAACACTGAAGCTTTCTTT. It specifies CASSLYRGNTEAFF. This chain uses TRBV27 with TRBJ1-1; 7 bases align to TRBD1. Looked up from germline, CDR1 is MNHEY and CDR2 is SMNVEV (reference sequence). V lost 1 base and J lost 2; bases outside the gene matches: 1. There are 14 residues in the CDR3.

The chain links TRBV14 to TRBJ2-1, with 9 bases that match TRBD2. V gave up 4 bases and J gave up 3 bases; unmatched junction bases: 13. Germline CDR1 and CDR2: SGHDN and FVKESK. CDR3 size: 18 residues. The CDR3 reads CASSRMRRGGDDYNEQFF. CDR3 bases: TGTGCCAGCAGCCGAATGAGGCGGGGGGGCGATGACTACAATGAGCAGTTCTTC. Looking up the rest from reference TRBV14 and TRBJ2-1 gives the full variable domain: EAGVTQFPSHSVIEKGQTVTLRCDPISGHDNLYWYRRVMGKEIKFLLHFVKESKQDESGMPNNRFLAERTGGTYSTLKVQPAELEDSGVYFCASSRMRRGGDDYNEQFFGPGTRLTVL.

CDR3: CAIRGPTGELFF. CDR3 coding DNA: TGTGCCATAAGGGGGCCAACCGGGGAGCTGTTTTTT. This chain uses TRBV10-3 with TRBJ2-2, with 7 bases fitting TRBD1. This CDR3 is built from 12 residues. Germline V lookup: CDR1 ENHRY, CDR2 SYGVKD. The V segment lost 9 bases and the J segment 5 bases; nucleotides outside the gene matches: 3.

This chain connects TRBV24-1 to TRBJ2-5, with 9 bases aligning to TRBD2. The CDR3 has 15 amino acids. Germline CDR1 is KGHDR and CDR2 is SFDVKD. V lost 3 bases and J lost 2; bases outside the gene matches: 3. CDR3 DNA: TGTGCCACCAGTGATAGGCGGGGGGGGCAAGAGACCCAGTACTTC. It codes for CATSDRRGGQETQYF.

The rearrangement links TRBV18 to TRBJ2-7; TRBD1 might be the D (8 bases). Germline V lookup: CDR1 KGHSH, CDR2 LQKENI. This CDR3 is built from 19 residues. With 1 base removed from V and 5 bases from J, the gap between germline ends came to 27 bases. DNA for the CDR3: TGTGCCAGCTCACCACAGTCCCCCATCCTTTGGACAGGGACTAACGAGCAGTACTTC. It specifies CASSPQSPILWTGTNEQYF.